This T cell receptor beta chain was recovered during a study of vaccination and CD4 T cells after COVID-19. Study-level information: With 8 or 9 mild cases and one severe, convalescent patients were SARS-CoV-2 positive by nasal swab PCR. Four females and six males made up the convalescents, with two Hispanic.

The Oncomine TCR Beta short-read assay was applied to DNA of cultured CD4+ T cells. Via MiXCR, TCRdb re-called the PCR reads, giving one row per CDR3 protein. The data hold several thousand distinct CDR3 sequences, with over 60% observed a single time. This clonotype has more than one count but fewer than ten. Its antigen is unidentified. CDR3 size: 14 residues. Trimming shortened V by 8 bases and J by 0 bases, and 8 bases separated the two germline ends. Looked up from germline, CDR1 is MNHNS and CDR2 is SASEGT. Overall study results and limits: Relatively few convalescent patients and no early post-infection timepoints were analyzed.

Sample treatment: approximately 9-day PBMC culture with coronavirus spike peptide pools or control peptides (ViraFEST assay). Sample: CD4+ T cells from blood, cultured in vitro. The source of this sequence is a human donor who had recovered from COVID-19. The chain has TRBV6-1 and TRBJ2-6; tentatively, D is TRBD2 (6 bases). CDR3 bases: TGTGCCAGCGGGGGAGGCTCTGGGGCCAACGTCCTGACTTTC. Translation gives CASGGGSGANVLTF.